This T cell receptor beta chain was captured by sequencing in a study of cytomegalovirus exposure and HLA in healthy donors. PCR used 60 Vbeta primers and 13 Jbeta primers. The repertoire was sequenced with immunoSEQ multiplex PCR; TCRdb's copy has only in-frame clones and lacks some. The table includes about 120,000 clones, just over 65% detected once. The CDR3 loop spans 15 amino acids. Trimming stripped 1 base from V and 9 bases from J, with 16 bases between. Germline CDR1 reads KGHSH; CDR2 reads LQKENI. In the case of this clone: The target antigen is unknown.

Findings and caveats of the study: Later work found most CMV-associated TCR beta chains apparently HLA-restricted. The investigators catalogued 164 TCR beta chains as cytomegalovirus-associated.

Sequencing input: PBMCs. The chain combines TRBV18 with TRBJ2-1; TRBD1 might be the D (6 bases). The receptor comes from a man between 18 and 35 years old in good health and CMV-seronegative. The CDR3 DNA sequence: TGTGCCAGCTCACCACTCGCGCGAGGGGGTGGTGAGCAGTTCTTC. It encodes CASSPLARGGGEQFF.